This passage covers 15 T cell receptor beta chains from one sample sequenced in a study of cytomegalovirus exposure and HLA in healthy donors. The PCR had 60 Vbeta and 13 Jbeta primers. Data came from immunoSEQ multiplex PCR; TCRdb stores just in-frame clones and leaves some out. The sample gives some 98,000 clones, around 75% of which show up once; approximately 11% is in the top ten. Source material: PBMCs. The receptors originated from a man younger than 30 in good health and CMV-seropositive.

The V and J genes are TRBV7-3 and TRBJ1-1; perhaps TRBD1 as D (5 bases). V shed 5 bases and J shed 4 bases, with 17 bases lying between them. The CDR3 runs 15 residues. Germline V gives CDR1 SGHTA, CDR2 FQGTGA. As DNA, the CDR3 is TGTGCCAGCAGCCGAGATACTGGGACTACCACTGAAGCTTTCTTT. It is translated as CASSRDTGTTTEAFF.

This clone was detected only a few times. The chain uses TRBV6-4 and TRBJ2-3, with 13 positions matching TRBD2. Germline lookup yields CDR1 MRHNA and CDR2 SNTAGT. This CDR3 spans 16 amino acids. V trimming: 6 bases; J trimming: 5 bases; junction bases outside the gene matches: 8. Here the CDR3 DNA reads TGTGCCAGCAGCCAACTAGCGGGGGGGCCTTTAGATACGCAGTATTTT. Its translation is CASSQLAGGPLDTQYF.

The rearrangement uses TRBV6-1 and TRBJ2-7, with 8 positions matching TRBD1. Germline V gene lookup returns CDR1 MNHNS and CDR2 SASEGT. The V gene end was trimmed by 6 bases and the J gene end by 5 bases; junction bases not matched to a gene: 9. The CDR3 runs 14 residues. This CDR3 is CASRLRTGSHEQYF. The CDR3 nucleotides are TGTGCCAGCAGACTCAGGACAGGGAGCCACGAGCAGTACTTC.

This chain links TRBV30 with TRBJ1-2; D is undetermined. Germline assignment: CDR1 GTSNPN and CDR2 SVGIG (reference sequence). CDR3 length: 12 residues. V lost 2 bases and J lost 0, with 4 bases in between. The CDR3 DNA is TGTGCCTGGAGTCCCGCTAACTATGGCTACACCTTC. This gives the protein CAWSPANYGYTF.

This clone was seen just once. This chain connects TRBV2 to TRBJ2-3; 7 bases align to TRBD2. The CDR3 covers 16 residues. Germline CDR1 reads SNHLY; CDR2 reads FYNNEI. V dropped 6 bases and J dropped 1; count of bases not matched to a gene: 10. The CDR3 DNA sequence: TGTGCCAGCAGCGCCCTTGGGGCGGGGGGCACAGATACGCAGTATTTT. Translated, it gives CASSALGAGGTDTQYF.

V usage is TRBV15 and J usage is TRBJ2-7; D ambiguous. Germline assignment: CDR1 LNHNV and CDR2 YYDKDF (reference sequence). This CDR3 region has 16 residues. Trimming took 0 bases from V and 2 from J, leaving 14 bases between them. The CDR3 sequence is CATSRDSRSATYEQYF. In DNA form, the CDR3 reads TGTGCCACCAGCAGAGATAGTAGGAGCGCCACCTACGAGCAGTACTTC.

CDR3 residues: CASSEREAFF. The CDR3 DNA reads TGTGCCAGCAGTGAACGGGAAGCTTTCTTT. This chain uses TRBV6-1 with TRBJ1-1; D gene ambiguous. Germline CDR1 is MNHNS and CDR2 is SASEGT. The CDR3 length is 10 residues. Deletions cut 2 bases from V and 8 bases from J, with 3 bases between.

The chain links TRBV5-4 to TRBJ2-3, with 8 positions matching TRBD2. The CDR3 has 16 amino acids. Looked up from germline, CDR1 is SGHNT and CDR2 is YYREEE (reference sequence). V lost 4 bases to trimming and J lost 7 bases; unmatched junction nucleotides: 14. The CDR3 coding sequence is TGTGCCAGCAGCCCCCGCGGGGGGTTGATGATGAATACGCAGTATTTT. Translated, it gives CASSPRGGLMMNTQYF.

The V and J genes are TRBV6-6 and TRBJ1-3, with 8 nucleotides matching TRBD1. Losses at the gene ends were 5 bases for V and 4 bases for J; bases not matched to a gene: 10. This CDR3 spans 16 amino acids. From germline, CDR1 is MNHNY and CDR2 SVGAGI (reference sequence). CDR3 loop: CASSTADRVKGNTIYF. In DNA, the CDR3 is TGTGCCAGCAGTACCGCGGACAGGGTGAAGGGAAACACCATATATTTT.

V is TRBV7-9 and J is TRBJ1-2; 10 nucleotides align to TRBD1. The V segment lost 5 bases and the J segment 4 bases; nucleotides outside the gene matches: 10. CDR1 is SEHNR, CDR2 FQNEAQ, per germline (reference sequence). This CDR3 comprises 16 residues. The CDR3 DNA follows: TGTGCCAGCAGCGCCCAACCGGGACAGGGGAGCTATGGCTACACCTTC. Translating gives CASSAQPGQGSYGYTF. Variable domain in full (rest from reference TRBV7-9 and TRBJ1-2): DTGVSQNPRHKITKRGQNVTFRCDPISEHNRLYWYRQTLGQGPEFLTYFQNEAQLEKSRLLSDRFSAERPKGSFSTLEIQRTEQGDSAMYLCASSAQPGQGSYGYTFGSGTRLTVV.

This clone was observed a few times. The rearrangement links TRBV27 to TRBJ2-5, with 14 positions matching TRBD2. V lost 7 bases to trimming and J lost 6 bases; unmatched junction nucleotides: 13. Germline CDR1 is MNHEY and CDR2 is SMNVEV (reference sequence). This CDR3 has 17 amino acids. The DNA of the CDR3 is TGTGCCAGCATTCTCAAGGGGACTAGCGGGGGTTGGAAGACCCAGTACTTC. This translates into CASILKGTSGGWKTQYF.

This clone was detected a few times. V gene TRBV4-2 combines with J gene TRBJ2-6; D is uncertain. The ends were cut back, 0 bases at V and 2 bases at J, with 5 bases in the middle. In germline, CDR1 is LGHNA, CDR2 YNFKEQ. The CDR3 extends over 15 amino acids. CDR3: CASSQDPAGANVLTF. The DNA of the CDR3 is TGTGCCAGCAGCCAAGATCCGGCTGGGGCCAACGTCCTGACTTTC.

The chain combines TRBV14 with TRBJ2-7, with 9 bases matching TRBD1. CDR3 size: 15 residues. V was pared by 4 bases and J by 3 bases, with 7 bases of the junction left unmatched. The germline gives CDR1 SGHDN, CDR2 FVKESK. The CDR3, as DNA: TGTGCCAGCAGCCCCAGGACAGGGGATAACTACGAGCAGTACTTC. This codes for CASSPRTGDNYEQYF.

The gene calls are TRBV6-5 and TRBJ2-6; no clear D. V was clipped by 6 bases and J by 0 bases, with 9 bases between them. Germline V lookup: CDR1 MNHEY, CDR2 SVGAGI. The length of the CDR3 is 15 residues. CDR3 DNA: TGTGCCAGCAGCGAGAGTGGCTCTGGGGCCAACGTCCTGACTTTC. Translation: CASSESGSGANVLTF.

This clone was counted once. The germline gene is not matched at one end of the junction; a read error may be the cause. Different DNA sequences within this sample yield the same CDR3. The V call is TRBV27, the J call TRBJ1-2; D is perhaps TRBD1 (6 bases). The CDR3 runs 13 residues. Per germline, CDR1 MNHEY and CDR2 SMNVEV (reference sequence). The CDR3 sequence is CASSLAGVYGYTF. CDR3 nucleotides: TGTGCCAGCAGTTTAGCAGGGGTCTATGGTTACACCTTC.